The source of this T cell receptor beta chain is a study of beta chain features in type 1 diabetes. Expressed TCRB transcripts were sequenced because the entire RNA isolate underwent reverse transcription. Reads from naive, central memory and regulatory T cell samples averaged around 4 million. Clones were sequenced by immunoSEQ multiplex PCR, and TCRdb holds only the in-frame ones, with some missing. The sample comprises under 350,000 clones, under 8.5% of which are singletons, and roughly 0.94% rests with the top ten. This CDR3 is 16 amino acids long. V was clipped by 3 bases and J by 3 bases, with 15 bases between them. Germline V gene data show CDR1 as MGHRA and CDR2 as YSYEKL. Averaging around 110 mL, one heparinised blood draw was given by each donor.

The rearrangement links TRBV4-1 to TRBJ2-1; perhaps TRBD2 as D (5 bases). The TCR originated in a woman under 30 in good health. Sequencing was carried out using central memory CD4+ T cells from blood. The CDR3 DNA reads TGCGCCAGCAGCCAGGGAGCTACCCACCTCTACAATGAGCAGTTCTTC. Translating it yields CASSQGATHLYNEQFF.